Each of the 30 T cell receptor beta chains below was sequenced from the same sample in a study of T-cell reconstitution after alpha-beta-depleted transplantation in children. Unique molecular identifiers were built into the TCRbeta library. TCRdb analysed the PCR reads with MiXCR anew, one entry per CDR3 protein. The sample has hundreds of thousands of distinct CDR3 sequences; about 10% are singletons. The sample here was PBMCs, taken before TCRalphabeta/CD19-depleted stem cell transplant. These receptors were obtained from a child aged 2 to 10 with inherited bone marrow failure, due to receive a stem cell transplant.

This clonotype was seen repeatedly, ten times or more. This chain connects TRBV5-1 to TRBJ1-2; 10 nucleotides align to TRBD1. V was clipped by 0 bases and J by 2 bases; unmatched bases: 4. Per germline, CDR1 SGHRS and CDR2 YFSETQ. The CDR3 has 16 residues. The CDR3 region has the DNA TGCGCCAGCAGCTTGGGGGACAGGGGAGCCAACTATGGCTACACCTTC. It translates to CASSLGDRGANYGYTF. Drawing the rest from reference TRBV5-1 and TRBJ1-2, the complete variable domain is KAGVTQTPRYLIKTRGQQVTLSCSPISGHRSVSWYQQTPGQGLQFLFEYFSETQRNKGNFPGRFSGRQFSNSRSEMNVSTLELGDSALYLCASSLGDRGANYGYTFGSGTRLTVV.

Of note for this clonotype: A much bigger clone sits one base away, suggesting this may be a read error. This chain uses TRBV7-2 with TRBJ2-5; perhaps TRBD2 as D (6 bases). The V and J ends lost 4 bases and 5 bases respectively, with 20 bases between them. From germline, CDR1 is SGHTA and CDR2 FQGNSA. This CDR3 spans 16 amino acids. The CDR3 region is CASSSGVRGGQETQYF. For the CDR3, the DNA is TGTGCCAGCAGCTCAGGAGTGCGGGGCGGCCAGGAGACCCAGTACTTC.

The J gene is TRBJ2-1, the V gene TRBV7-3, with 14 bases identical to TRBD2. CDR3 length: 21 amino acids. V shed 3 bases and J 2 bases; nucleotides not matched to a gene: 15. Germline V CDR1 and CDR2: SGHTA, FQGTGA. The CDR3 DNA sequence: TGTGCCAGCAGCTTGACCATACCGGGACTAGCGGGAGAGATCGCCTACAATGAGCAGTTCTTC. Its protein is CASSLTIPGLAGEIAYNEQFF.

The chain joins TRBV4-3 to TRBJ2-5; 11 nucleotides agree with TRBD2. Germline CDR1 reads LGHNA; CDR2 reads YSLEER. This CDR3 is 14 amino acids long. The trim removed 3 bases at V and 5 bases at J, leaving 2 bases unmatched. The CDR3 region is CASSQGLAVETQYF. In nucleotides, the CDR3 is TGCGCCAGCAGCCAGGGACTAGCGGTGGAGACCCAGTACTTC.

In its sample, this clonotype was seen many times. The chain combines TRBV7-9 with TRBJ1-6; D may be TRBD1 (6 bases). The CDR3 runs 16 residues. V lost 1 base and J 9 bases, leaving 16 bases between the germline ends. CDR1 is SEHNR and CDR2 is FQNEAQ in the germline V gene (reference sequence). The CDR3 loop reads CASSLGPGALGSPLHF. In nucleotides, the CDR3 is TGTGCCAGCAGCTTAGGTCCGGGGGCGCTTGGTTCACCCCTCCACTTT.

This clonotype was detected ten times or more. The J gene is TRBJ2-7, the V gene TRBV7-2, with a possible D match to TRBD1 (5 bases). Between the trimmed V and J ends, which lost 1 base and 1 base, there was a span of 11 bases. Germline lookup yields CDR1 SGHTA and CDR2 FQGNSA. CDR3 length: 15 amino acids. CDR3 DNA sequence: TGTGCCAGCAGCTTAGACGTGGGGCGTTCCTACGAGCAGTACTTC. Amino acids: CASSLDVGRSYEQYF.

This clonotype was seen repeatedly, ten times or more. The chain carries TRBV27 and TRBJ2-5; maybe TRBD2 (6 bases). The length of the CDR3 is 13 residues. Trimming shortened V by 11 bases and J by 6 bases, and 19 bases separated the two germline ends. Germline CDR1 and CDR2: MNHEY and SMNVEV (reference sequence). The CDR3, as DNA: TGTGCCCTTGGGGGGTACCCTCGGAAGACCCAGTACTTC. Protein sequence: CALGGYPRKTQYF.

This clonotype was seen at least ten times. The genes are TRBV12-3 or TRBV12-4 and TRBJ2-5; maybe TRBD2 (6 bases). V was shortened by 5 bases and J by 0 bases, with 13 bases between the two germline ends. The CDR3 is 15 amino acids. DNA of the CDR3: TGTGCCAGCAGTCTGGGGGGACTTAACCAAGAGACCCAGTACTTC. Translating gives CASSLGGLNQETQYF.

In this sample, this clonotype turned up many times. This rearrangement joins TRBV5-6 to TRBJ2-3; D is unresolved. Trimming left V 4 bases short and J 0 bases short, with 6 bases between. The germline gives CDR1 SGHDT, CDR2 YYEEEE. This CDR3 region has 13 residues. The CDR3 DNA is TGTGCCAGCAGCACATCTAGCACAGATACGCAGTATTTT. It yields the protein CASSTSSTDTQYF. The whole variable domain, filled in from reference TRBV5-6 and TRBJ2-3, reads DAGVTQSPTHLIKTRGQQVTLRCSPKSGHDTVSWYQQALGQGPQFIFQYYEEEERQRGNFPDRFSGHQFPNYSSELNVNALLLGDSALYLCASSTSSTDTQYFGPGTRLTVL.

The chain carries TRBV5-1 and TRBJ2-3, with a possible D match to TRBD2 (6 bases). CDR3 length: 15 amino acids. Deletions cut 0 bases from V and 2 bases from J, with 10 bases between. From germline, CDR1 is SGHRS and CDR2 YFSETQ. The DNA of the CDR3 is TGCGCCAGCAGCTTGGTTCCGGGAGTCACAGATACGCAGTATTTT. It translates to CASSLVPGVTDTQYF. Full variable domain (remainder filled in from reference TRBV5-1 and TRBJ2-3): KAGVTQTPRYLIKTRGQQVTLSCSPISGHRSVSWYQQTPGQGLQFLFEYFSETQRNKGNFPGRFSGRQFSNSRSEMNVSTLELGDSALYLCASSLVPGVTDTQYFGPGTRLTVL.

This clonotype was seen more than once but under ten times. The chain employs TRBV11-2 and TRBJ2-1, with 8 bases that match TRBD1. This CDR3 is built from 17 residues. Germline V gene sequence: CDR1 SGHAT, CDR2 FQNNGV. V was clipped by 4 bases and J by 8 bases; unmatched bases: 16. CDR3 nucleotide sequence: TGTGCCAGCAGCTCCGGACAGGGCACACCCTTCTTGGATGAGCAGTTCTTC. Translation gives CASSSGQGTPFLDEQFF.

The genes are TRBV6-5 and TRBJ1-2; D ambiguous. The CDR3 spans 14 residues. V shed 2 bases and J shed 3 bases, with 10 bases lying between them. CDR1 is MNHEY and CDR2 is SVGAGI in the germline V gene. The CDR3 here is CASSYEGLDYGYTF. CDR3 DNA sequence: TGTGCCAGCAGTTACGAAGGGCTTGACTATGGCTACACCTTC.

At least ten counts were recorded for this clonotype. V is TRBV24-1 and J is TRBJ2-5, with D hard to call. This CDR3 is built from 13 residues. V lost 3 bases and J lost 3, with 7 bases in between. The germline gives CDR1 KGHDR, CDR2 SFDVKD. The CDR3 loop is CATSDPVEETQYF. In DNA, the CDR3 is TGTGCCACCAGTGATCCCGTCGAAGAGACCCAGTACTTC.

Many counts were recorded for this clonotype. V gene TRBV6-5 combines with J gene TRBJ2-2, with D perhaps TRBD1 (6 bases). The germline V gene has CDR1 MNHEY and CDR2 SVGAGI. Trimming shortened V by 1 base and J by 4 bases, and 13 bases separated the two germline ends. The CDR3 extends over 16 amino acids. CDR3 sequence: CASSYYSGARTGELFF. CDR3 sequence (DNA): TGTGCCAGCAGTTACTATTCAGGGGCTCGCACCGGGGAGCTGTTTTTT.

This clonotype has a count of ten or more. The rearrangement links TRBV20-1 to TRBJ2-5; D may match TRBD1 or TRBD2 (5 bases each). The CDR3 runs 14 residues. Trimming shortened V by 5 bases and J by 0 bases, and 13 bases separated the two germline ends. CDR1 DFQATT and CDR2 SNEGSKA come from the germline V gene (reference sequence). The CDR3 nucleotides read TGCAGTGCTGAGGGGCCGGACTACCAAGAGACCCAGTACTTC. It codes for CSAEGPDYQETQYF.

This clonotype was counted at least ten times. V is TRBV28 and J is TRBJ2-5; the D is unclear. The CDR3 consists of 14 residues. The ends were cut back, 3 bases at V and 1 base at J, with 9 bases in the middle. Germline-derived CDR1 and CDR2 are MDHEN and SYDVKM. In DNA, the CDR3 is TGTGCCAGCAGTTTCTTAGGGCTCCAAGAGACCCAGTACTTC. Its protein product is CASSFLGLQETQYF.

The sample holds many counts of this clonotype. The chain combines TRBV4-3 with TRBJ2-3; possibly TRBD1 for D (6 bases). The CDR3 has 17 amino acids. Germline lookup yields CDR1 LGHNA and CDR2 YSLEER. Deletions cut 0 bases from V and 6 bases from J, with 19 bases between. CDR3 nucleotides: TGCGCCAGCAGCCAAGATCCAAGACAGGTCGGGGATGATACGCAGTATTTT. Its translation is CASSQDPRQVGDDTQYF.

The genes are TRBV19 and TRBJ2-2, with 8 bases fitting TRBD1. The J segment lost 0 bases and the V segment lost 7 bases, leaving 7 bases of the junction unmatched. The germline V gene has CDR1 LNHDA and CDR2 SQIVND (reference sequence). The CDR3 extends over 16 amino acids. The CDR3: CASTGVDRANTGELFF. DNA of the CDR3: TGTGCCAGTACCGGAGTGGACAGGGCGAACACCGGGGAGCTGTTTTTT.

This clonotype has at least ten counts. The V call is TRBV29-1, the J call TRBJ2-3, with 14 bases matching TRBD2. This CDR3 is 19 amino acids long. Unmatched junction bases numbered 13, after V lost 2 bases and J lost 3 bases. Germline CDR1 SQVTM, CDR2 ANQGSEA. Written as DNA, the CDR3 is TGCAGCGTTGAATCGCTTGAGGGGACTAGCGGGAGTTTAACAGATACGCAGTATTTT. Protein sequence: CSVESLEGTSGSLTDTQYF.

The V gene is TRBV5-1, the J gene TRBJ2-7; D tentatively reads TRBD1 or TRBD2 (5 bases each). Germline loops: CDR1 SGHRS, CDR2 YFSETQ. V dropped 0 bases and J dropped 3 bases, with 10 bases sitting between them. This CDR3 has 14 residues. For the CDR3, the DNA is TGCGCCAGCAGCTTGGTTTGGGGGAACTACGAGCAGTACTTC. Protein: CASSLVWGNYEQYF.

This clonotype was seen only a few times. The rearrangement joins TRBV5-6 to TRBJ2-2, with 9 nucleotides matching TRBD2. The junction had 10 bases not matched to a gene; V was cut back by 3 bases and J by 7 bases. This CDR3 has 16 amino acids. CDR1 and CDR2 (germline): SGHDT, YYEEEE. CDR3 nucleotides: TGTGCCAGCAGCTCGATAGCGGGAGTGTTAAGCGGGGAGCTGTTTTTT. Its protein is CASSSIAGVLSGELFF.

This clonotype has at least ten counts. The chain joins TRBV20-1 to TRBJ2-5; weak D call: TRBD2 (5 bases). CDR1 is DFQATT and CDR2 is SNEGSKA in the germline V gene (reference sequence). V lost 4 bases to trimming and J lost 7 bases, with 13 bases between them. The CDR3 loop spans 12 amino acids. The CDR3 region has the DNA TGCAGTGCTACGGGAAGTGTAGTGACCCAGTACTTC. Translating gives CSATGSVVTQYF.

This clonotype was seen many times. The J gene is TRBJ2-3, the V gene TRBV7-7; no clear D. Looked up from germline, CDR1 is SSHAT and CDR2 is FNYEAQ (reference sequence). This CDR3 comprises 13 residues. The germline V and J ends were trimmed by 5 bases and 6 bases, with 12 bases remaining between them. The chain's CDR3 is CASSVDKADTQYF. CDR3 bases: TGTGCCAGCAGCGTCGACAAGGCGGATACGCAGTATTTT.

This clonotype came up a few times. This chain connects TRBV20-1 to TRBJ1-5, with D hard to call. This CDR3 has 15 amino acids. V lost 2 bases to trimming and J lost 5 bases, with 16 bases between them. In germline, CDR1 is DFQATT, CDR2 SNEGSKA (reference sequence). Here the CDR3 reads CSARRKPEEYQPQHF. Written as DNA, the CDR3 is TGCAGTGCTAGAAGAAAGCCAGAGGAGTATCAGCCCCAGCATTTT.

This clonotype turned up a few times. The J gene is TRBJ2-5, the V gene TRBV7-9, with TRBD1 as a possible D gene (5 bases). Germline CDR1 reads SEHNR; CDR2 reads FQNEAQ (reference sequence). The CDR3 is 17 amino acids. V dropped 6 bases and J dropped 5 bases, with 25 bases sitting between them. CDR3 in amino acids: CASSPPHLDSPRETQYF. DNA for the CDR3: TGTGCCAGCAGTCCACCCCACCTCGACAGCCCTCGGGAGACCCAGTACTTC.

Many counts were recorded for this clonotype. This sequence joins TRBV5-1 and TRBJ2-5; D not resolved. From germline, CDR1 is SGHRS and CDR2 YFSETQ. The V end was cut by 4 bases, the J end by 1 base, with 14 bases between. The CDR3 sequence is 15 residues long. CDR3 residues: CASSRTLRCQETQYF. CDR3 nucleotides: TGCGCCAGCAGCCGTACTCTCCGTTGCCAAGAGACCCAGTACTTC.

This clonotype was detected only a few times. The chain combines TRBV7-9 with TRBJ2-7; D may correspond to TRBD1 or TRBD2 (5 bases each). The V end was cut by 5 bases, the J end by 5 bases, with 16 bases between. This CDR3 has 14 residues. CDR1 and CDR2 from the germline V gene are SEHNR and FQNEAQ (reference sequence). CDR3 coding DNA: TGTGCCAGCAGCCACCGGGACCCCACCGACGAGCAGTACTTC. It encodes CASSHRDPTDEQYF.

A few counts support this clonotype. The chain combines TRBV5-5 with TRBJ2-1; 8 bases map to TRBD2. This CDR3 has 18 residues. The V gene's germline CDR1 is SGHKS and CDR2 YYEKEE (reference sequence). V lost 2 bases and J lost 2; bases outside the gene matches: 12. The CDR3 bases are TGTGCCAGCAGCTTCGTTTCGGCAGACGGGAGGGCCTACAATGAGCAGTTCTTC. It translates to CASSFVSADGRAYNEQFF.

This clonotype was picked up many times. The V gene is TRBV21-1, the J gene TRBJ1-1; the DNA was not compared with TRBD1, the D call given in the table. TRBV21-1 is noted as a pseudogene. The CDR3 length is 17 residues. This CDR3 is CASVFQGPPTQNTEAFF. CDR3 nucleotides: TGTGCCAGCGTCTTTCAGGGACCCCCAACTCAGAACACTGAAGCTTTCTTT.

Here the CDR3 reads CASSPTTGNYGYTF. The DNA for the CDR3 is TGTGCCAGCAGTCCAACCACGGGGAACTATGGCTACACCTTC. This sequence joins TRBV12-3 or TRBV12-4 and TRBJ1-2; no definite D call. V was clipped by 5 bases and J by 2 bases, with 12 bases between them. The CDR3 is made up of 14 amino acids.